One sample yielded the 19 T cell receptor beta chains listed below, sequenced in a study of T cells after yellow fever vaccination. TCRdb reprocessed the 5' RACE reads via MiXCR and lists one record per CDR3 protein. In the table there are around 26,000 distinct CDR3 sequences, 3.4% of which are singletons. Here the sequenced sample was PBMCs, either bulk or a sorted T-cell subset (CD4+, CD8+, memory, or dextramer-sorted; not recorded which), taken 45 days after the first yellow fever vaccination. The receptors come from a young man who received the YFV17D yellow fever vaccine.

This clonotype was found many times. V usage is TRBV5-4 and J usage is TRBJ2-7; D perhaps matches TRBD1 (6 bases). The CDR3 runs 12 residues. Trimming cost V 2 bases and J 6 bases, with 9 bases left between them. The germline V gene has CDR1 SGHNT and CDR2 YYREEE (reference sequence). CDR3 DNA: TGTGCCAGCAGCTTAGACAGGTCCGAGCAGTACGTC. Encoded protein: CASSLDRSEQYV.

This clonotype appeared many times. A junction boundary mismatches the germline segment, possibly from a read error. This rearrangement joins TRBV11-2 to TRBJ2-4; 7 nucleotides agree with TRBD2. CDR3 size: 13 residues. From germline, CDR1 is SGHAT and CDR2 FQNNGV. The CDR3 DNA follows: TGTGCCAGCAGCTCAAACCATCTTGGGGCGGGGGAGTTC. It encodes CASSSNHLGAGEF.

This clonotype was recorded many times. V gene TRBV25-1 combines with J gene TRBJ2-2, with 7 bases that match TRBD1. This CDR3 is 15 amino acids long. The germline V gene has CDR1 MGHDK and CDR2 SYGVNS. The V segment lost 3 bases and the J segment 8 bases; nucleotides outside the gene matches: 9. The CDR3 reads CASSDPRQGVGELFF. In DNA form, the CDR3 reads TGTGCCAGCAGTGACCCGAGACAGGGAGTGGGGGAGCTGTTTTTT.

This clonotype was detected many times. CDR3 loop: CSAPRQGTIYEQYF. The CDR3 coding sequence is TGCAGTGCGCCCCGACAGGGAACGATCTACGAGCAGTACTTC. The J gene is TRBJ2-7, the V gene TRBV20-1; 7 bases map to TRBD1. J was trimmed by 3 bases and V by 6 bases; bases with no gene match: 11. Per the germline V gene, CDR1 is DFQATT and CDR2 is SNEGSKA (reference sequence). The CDR3 has 14 amino acids.

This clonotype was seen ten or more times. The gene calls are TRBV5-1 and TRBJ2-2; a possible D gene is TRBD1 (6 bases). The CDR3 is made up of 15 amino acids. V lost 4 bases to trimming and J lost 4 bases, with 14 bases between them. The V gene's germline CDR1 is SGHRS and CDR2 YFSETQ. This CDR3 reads CASSITTGSTGELFF. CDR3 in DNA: TGCGCCAGCAGCATTACCACAGGGAGCACCGGGGAGCTGTTTTTT.

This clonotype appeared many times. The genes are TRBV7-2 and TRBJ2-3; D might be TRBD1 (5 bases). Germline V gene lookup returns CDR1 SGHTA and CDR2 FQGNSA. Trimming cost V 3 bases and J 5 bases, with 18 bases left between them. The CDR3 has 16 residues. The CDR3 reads CASSFGVQVPRDTQYF. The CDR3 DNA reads TGTGCCAGCAGCTTCGGCGTACAGGTCCCTAGAGATACGCAGTATTTT.

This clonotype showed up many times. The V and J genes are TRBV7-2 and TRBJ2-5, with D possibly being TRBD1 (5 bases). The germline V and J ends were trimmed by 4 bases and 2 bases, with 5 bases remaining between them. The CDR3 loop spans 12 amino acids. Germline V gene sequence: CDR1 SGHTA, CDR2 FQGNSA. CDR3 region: CASSSGQETQYF. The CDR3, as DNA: TGTGCCAGCAGCTCAGGGCAAGAGACCCAGTACTTC.

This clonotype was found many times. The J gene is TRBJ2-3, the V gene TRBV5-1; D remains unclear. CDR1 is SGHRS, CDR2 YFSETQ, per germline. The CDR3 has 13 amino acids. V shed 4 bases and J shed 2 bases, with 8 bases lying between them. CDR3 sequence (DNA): TGCGCCAGCAGCCCCTCAGACACAGATACGCAGTATTTT. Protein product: CASSPSDTDTQYF.

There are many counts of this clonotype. Written as DNA, the CDR3 is TGCGCCAGCACCCAAGGGTCTAGCGGGGCCACAGATACGCAGTATTTT. This translates into CASTQGSSGATDTQYF. The chain couples TRBV5-1 to TRBJ2-3, with 9 bases matching TRBD2. Germline CDR1 is SGHRS and CDR2 is YFSETQ. J was trimmed by 2 bases and V by 6 bases; bases with no gene match: 10. The CDR3 has 16 residues.

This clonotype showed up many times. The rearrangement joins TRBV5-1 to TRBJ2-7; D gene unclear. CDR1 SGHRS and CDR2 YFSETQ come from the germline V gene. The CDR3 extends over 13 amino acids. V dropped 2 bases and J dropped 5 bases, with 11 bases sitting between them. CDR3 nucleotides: TGCGCCAGCAGCTTAGGAACTGGAGACGAGCAGTACGTC. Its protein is CASSLGTGDEQYV.

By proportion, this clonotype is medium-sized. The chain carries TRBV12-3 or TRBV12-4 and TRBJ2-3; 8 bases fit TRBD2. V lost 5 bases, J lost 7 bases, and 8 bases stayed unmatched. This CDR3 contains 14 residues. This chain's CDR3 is CASSQAGDLNTQYF. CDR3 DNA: TGTGCCAGCAGTCAAGCGGGGGATCTGAATACGCAGTATTTT.

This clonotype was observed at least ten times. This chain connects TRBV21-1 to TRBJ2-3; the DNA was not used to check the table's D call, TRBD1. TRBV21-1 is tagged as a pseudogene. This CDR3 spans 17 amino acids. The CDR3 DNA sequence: TGTGCCAGCAGCAAAGCCGGCTCGGGGAGCCCCGGGAATACGCAGTATTTT. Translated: CASSKAGSGSPGNTQYF.

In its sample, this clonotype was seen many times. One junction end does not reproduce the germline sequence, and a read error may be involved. The DNA for the CDR3 is TGTGCCAGCAGCCTATCCTCCGGGACAGGACGCTTGTTCCTTGTTTTT. This translates into CASSLSSGTGRLFLVF. The V and J genes are TRBV7-9 and TRBJ1-4; 8 nucleotides agree with TRBD1. The CDR3 consists of 16 residues. Germline loops: CDR1 SEHNR, CDR2 FQNEAQ (reference sequence). The full variable domain, in which reference TRBV7-9 and TRBJ1-4 provide the parts outside the CDR3, is DTGVSQNPRHKITKRGQNVTFRCDPISEHNRLYWYRQTLGQGPEFLTYFQNEAQLEKSRLLSDRFSAERPKGSFSTLEIQRTEQGDSAMYLCASSLSSGTGRLFLVFGSGTQLSVL.

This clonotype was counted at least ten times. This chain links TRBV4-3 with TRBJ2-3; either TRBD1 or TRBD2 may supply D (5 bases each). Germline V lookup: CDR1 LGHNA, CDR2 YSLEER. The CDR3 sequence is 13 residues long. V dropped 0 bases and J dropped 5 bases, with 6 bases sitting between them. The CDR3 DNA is TGCGCCAGCAGCCAAGAGAGGGGAGATACGCAGTATTTT. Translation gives CASSQERGDTQYF.

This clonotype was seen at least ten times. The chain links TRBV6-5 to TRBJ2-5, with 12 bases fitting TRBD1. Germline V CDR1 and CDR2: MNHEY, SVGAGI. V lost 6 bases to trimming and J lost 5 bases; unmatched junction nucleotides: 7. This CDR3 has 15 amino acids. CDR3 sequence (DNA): TGTGCCAGCAGATCGGGGACAGGGGGCGCGGAGACCCAGTACTTC. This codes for CASRSGTGGAETQYF.

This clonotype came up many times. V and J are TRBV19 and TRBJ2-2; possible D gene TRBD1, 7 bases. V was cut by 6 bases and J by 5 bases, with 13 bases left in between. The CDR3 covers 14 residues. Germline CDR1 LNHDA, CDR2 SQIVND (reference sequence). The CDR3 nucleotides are TGTGCCAGTAGCCCCAGGGGGAGGACCGGGGAGCTGTTTTTT. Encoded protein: CASSPRGRTGELFF.

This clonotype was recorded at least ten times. The CDR3 reads CASSLGGIPYEQYV. The DNA of the CDR3 is TGTGCCAGCAGCTTAGGGGGCATCCCCTACGAGCAGTACGTC. V is TRBV7-9 and J is TRBJ2-7, with a tentative D call TRBD1 (5 bases). The V gene lost 1 base and the J gene lost 2 bases, with 9 bases spanning the gap. This CDR3 is built from 14 residues. From germline, CDR1 is SEHNR and CDR2 FQNEAQ (reference sequence).

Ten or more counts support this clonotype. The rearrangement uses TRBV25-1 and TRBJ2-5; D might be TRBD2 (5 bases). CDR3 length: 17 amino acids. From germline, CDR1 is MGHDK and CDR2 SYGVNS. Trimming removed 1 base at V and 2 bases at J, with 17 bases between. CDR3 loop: CASSEFGPRGWQETQYF. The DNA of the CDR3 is TGTGCCAGCAGTGAATTCGGCCCTCGGGGTTGGCAAGAGACCCAGTACTTC.

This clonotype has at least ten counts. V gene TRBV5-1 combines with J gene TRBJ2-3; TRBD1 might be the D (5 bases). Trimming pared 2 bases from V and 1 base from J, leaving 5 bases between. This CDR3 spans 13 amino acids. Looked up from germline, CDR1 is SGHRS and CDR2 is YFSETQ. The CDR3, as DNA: TGCGCCAGCAGCTTACAGGGCACAGATACGCAGTATTTT. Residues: CASSLQGTDTQYF.